A selection of T cell receptor beta chains follows, all from one sample in a study of blood T cell repertoires in COVID-19. Method: immunoSEQ multiplex PCR; TCRdb's copy keeps in-frame clones and lacks some. The top ten clones hold about 0.51% of a sample with about 89,000 clones, more than 70% of them seen once. Sequenced input: peripheral blood. Every receptor here comes from a man aged 55 to 69 with acute or convalescent COVID-19. Both conserved end residues are part of each CDR3. The order of the fields is CDR3 protein, CDR3 DNA, V gene, D gene, J gene, clone size. A D gene is named only where the DNA matches it firmly. Size is omitted from some rows. Given values are once, few, many or a class for expanded clones.

CASSLGQLGQPQHF,TGTGCCAGCAGCCTGGGACAGCTTGGTCAGCCCCAGCATTTT,TRBV7-9,TRBD1,TRBJ1-5,few
CASSQDEYYGYTF,TGTGCCAGCAGCCAAGATGAGTACTATGGCTACACCTTC,TRBV14,NA,TRBJ1-2,NA
CASSREDYGYTF,TGTGCCAGCAGCCGGGAGGACTATGGCTACACCTTC,TRBV5-4,NA,TRBJ1-2,NA
CASSNTGAKNIQYF,TGTGCCAGCAGCAACACAGGTGCCAAAAACATTCAGTACTTC,TRBV7-8,NA,TRBJ2-4,NA
CATLSGTGKGYTF,TGTGCCACCCTATCCGGGACAGGGAAAGGCTACACCTTC,TRBV28,TRBD1,TRBJ1-2,few
CASNFHREGNQPQHF,TGTGCCAGCAACTTTCACCGCGAGGGCAATCAGCCCCAGCATTTT,TRBV2,NA,TRBJ1-5,NA
CASSVTGNTIYF,TGTGCCAGCAGTGTAACTGGAAACACCATATATTTT,TRBV2,NA,TRBJ1-3,NA
CSVEASGITDTQYF,TGCAGCGTTGAGGCTAGCGGAATCACAGATACGCAGTATTTT,TRBV29-1,TRBD2,TRBJ2-3,NA
CASSDARERWGGYGYTF,TGTGCCAGCAGCGACGCCCGGGAACGATGGGGAGGCTATGGCTACACCTTC,TRBV6-2/TRBV6-3,NA,TRBJ1-2,NA
CASSQGLVSEQYF,TGTGCCAGCAGCCAAGGACTAGTAAGCGAGCAGTACTTC,TRBV3-1/TRBV3-2,NA,TRBJ2-7,NA
CSVENVDYEQYF,TGCAGCGTTGAAAACGTAGACTACGAGCAGTACTTC,TRBV29-1,NA,TRBJ2-7,few
CASSLETAAGEKLFF,TGTGCCAGCAGCTTAGAAACAGCGGCTGGAGAAAAACTGTTTTTT,TRBV7-9,NA,TRBJ1-4,NA
CASSREQGLHYGYTF,TGTGCCAGCAGCCGGGAACAGGGGTTGCACTATGGCTACACCTTC,TRBV5-4,TRBD1,TRBJ1-2,NA
CATSHGANTEAFF,TGTGCCACCAGTCATGGGGCGAACACTGAAGCTTTCTTT,TRBV24-1,NA,TRBJ1-1,NA
CASSERDFGYTF,TGTGCCAGCAGTGAAAGGGACTTCGGCTACACCTTC,TRBV6-1,NA,TRBJ1-2,few
CASRGAGDPTSTDTQYF,TGTGCCAGTCGAGGGGCAGGGGACCCGACTAGCACAGATACGCAGTATTTT,TRBV19,NA,TRBJ2-3,NA
CASSQGDILSYEQYF,TGCGCCAGCAGCCAAGGGGACATACTCTCCTACGAGCAGTACTTC,TRBV4-1,NA,TRBJ2-7,few
CSVAFDTQYF,TGCAGCGTTGCCTTTGATACGCAGTATTTT,TRBV29-1,NA,TRBJ2-3,NA
CSVVGRGSNEQYF,TGCAGCGTTGTGGGCAGGGGAAGTAACGAGCAGTACTTC,TRBV29-1,NA,TRBJ2-7,NA
CASSVGDSPSLWANVLTF,TGTGCCAGCAGCGTAGGAGACAGTCCGTCTCTTTGGGCCAACGTCCTGACTTTC,TRBV9,NA,TRBJ2-6,NA
CASSLVGGGSGEQYF,TGTGCCAGCAGCTTAGTTGGTGGGGGGTCGGGCGAGCAGTACTTC,TRBV11-2,NA,TRBJ2-7,NA
CASSITGDTEAFF,TGTGCCAGTAGTATAACAGGGGACACTGAAGCTTTCTTT,TRBV19,TRBD1,TRBJ1-1,NA
CASSPWDRRRDGYTF,TGTGCCAGCAGTCCATGGGACAGGAGGAGGGATGGCTACACCTTC,TRBV27,TRBD1,TRBJ1-2,NA
CASSEFKGLSGTEAFF,TGTGCCAGCAGTGAATTTAAGGGGCTTTCAGGTACTGAAGCTTTCTTT,TRBV25-1,NA,TRBJ1-1,NA
CAWSGIGGVEETQYF,TGTGCCTGGAGTGGAATAGGGGGGGTTGAAGAGACCCAGTACTTC,TRBV30,NA,TRBJ2-5,NA
CASSLVARGVETQYF,TGCGCCAGCAGCTTGGTGGCCAGGGGCGTGGAGACCCAGTACTTC,TRBV5-1,NA,TRBJ2-5,NA
CASSAGAPVAFF,TGTGCCAGCAGCGCAGGGGCTCCGGTAGCTTTCTTT,TRBV2,NA,TRBJ1-1,once
CATGGTGNTGELFF,TGTGCCACCGGCGGGACAGGGAACACCGGGGAGCTGTTTTTT,TRBV24-1,TRBD1,TRBJ2-2,NA
CASSMGRGHHQETQYF,TGTGCCAGTAGTATGGGCAGGGGGCACCACCAAGAGACCCAGTACTTC,TRBV19,TRBD1,TRBJ2-5,NA
CASSLDPSGSPRETQYF,TGCGCCAGCAGCTTGGATCCTAGCGGGAGCCCTCGGGAGACCCAGTACTTC,TRBV5-1,TRBD2,TRBJ2-5,NA
CASSRDSYNSPLHF,TGTGCCAGCAGCCGGGACAGCTATAATTCACCCCTCCACTTT,TRBV14,TRBD1,TRBJ1-6,NA
CASSVEETQYF,TGTGCCAGCAGTGTCGAAGAGACCCAGTACTTC,TRBV2,NA,TRBJ2-5,NA
CASSLRGDNSPLHF,TGTGCCAGCAGCCTCAGGGGGGATAATTCACCCCTCCACTTT,TRBV7-3,TRBD1,TRBJ1-6,NA
CASSPRTKYGYTF,TGTGCCAGCAGCCCACGGACTAAATATGGCTACACCTTC,TRBV11-2,NA,TRBJ1-2,NA
CASSPGGLTGELFF,TGTGCCAGCAGTCCGGGGGGCCTCACCGGGGAGCTGTTTTTT,TRBV27,NA,TRBJ2-2,NA
CASSERSTNEKLFF,TGTGCCAGCAGTGAGAGGTCAACTAATGAAAAACTGTTTTTT,TRBV2,NA,TRBJ1-4,NA
CATKQGGVNQPQHF,TGTGCCACTAAACAGGGGGGAGTGAATCAGCCCCAGCATTTT,TRBV6-5,TRBD1,TRBJ1-5,few
CASTRGLARNEQFF,TGCGCCAGCACCCGGGGACTAGCCAGGAATGAGCAGTTCTTC,TRBV5-1,TRBD2,TRBJ2-1,once
CASSSPGTGNYGYTF,TGCGCCAGCAGCTCACCCGGGACAGGGAACTATGGCTACACCTTC,TRBV4-1,TRBD1,TRBJ1-2,NA
CASSTPPAALAYQYEQYF,TGTGCCAGCAGTACCCCCCCGGCGGCTCTCGCCTACCAATACGAGCAGTACTTC,TRBV28,NA,TRBJ2-7,NA
CATSRDLDRGQYF,TGTGCCACCAGCAGAGATCTGGACAGGGGGCAGTACTTC,TRBV15,TRBD1,TRBJ2-7,once
CAWSWGQRNTEAFF,TGTGCCTGGAGTTGGGGACAGAGGAACACTGAAGCTTTCTTT,TRBV30,TRBD1,TRBJ1-1,NA
CASSLIRTDYGYTF,TGTGCCAGCAGCCTAATTCGTACCGACTATGGCTACACCTTC,TRBV5-6,NA,TRBJ1-2,NA
CASSQDLAGGAVKQFF,TGTGCCAGCAGCCAAGATTTGGCGGGGGGCGCAGTCAAGCAGTTCTTC,TRBV3-1/TRBV3-2,TRBD2,TRBJ2-1,NA
CASSQAQDVDRVEPQHF,TGCGCCAGCAGCCAAGCCCAAGACGTTGACAGGGTGGAGCCCCAGCATTTT,TRBV4-1,TRBD1,TRBJ1-5,NA
CASSLTGNSPLHF,TGTGCCAGCAGTTTGACGGGGAATTCACCCCTCCACTTT,TRBV12-3/TRBV12-4,NA,TRBJ1-6,NA
CASSTRQGNYNEQFF,TGTGCCAGTAGTACCCGACAGGGAAACTACAATGAGCAGTTCTTC,TRBV19,TRBD1,TRBJ2-1,NA
CASTQGTDGNTIYF,TGTGCCAGCACACAGGGGACAGATGGAAACACCATATATTTT,TRBV9,TRBD1,TRBJ1-3,NA
CASSRRVQGDYGYTF,TGTGCCAGCAGCCGTCGGGTACAGGGGGACTATGGCTACACCTTC,TRBV7-9,TRBD1,TRBJ1-2,few
CASTRIGQGITDTQYF,TGCGCCAGCACAAGGATCGGACAGGGAATCACAGATACGCAGTATTTT,TRBV5-1,TRBD1,TRBJ2-3,NA
CASSDYTTGQVLAKNIQYF,TGTGCCAGCAGTGACTATACTACAGGCCAAGTTTTAGCCAAAAACATTCAGTACTTC,TRBV6-1,NA,TRBJ2-4,NA
CASSLGQGGTPLHF,TGTGCCAGCAGCCTAGGACAGGGGGGTACACCCCTCCACTTT,TRBV25-1,TRBD1,TRBJ1-6,NA
CASSLGRGSYNEQFF,TGTGCCAGCAGCTTAGGGCGGGGATCCTACAATGAGCAGTTCTTC,TRBV7-2,NA,TRBJ2-1,NA
CATGDRENTEAFF,TGTGCCACAGGGGACAGGGAGAACACTGAAGCTTTCTTT,TRBV18,TRBD1,TRBJ1-1,NA
CASKSDFYNEQFF,TGTGCCAGTAAATCAGACTTTTACAATGAGCAGTTCTTC,TRBV19,NA,TRBJ2-1,NA